The 16 T cell receptor beta chains below come from one sample, sequenced in a study of glioma-infiltrating T cells. TCR alpha and beta CDR3 regions were amplified from RNA using iRepertoire nested multiplex PCR. One entry per CDR3 protein results from TCRdb running MiXCR on the multiplex PCR reads. Here the sample spans 100,000 to 150,000 distinct CDR3 sequences, 20% to 25% being singletons. Material for sequencing was glioma tissue, nonneoplastic brain tissue, or PBMCs (not recorded which). Receptors were obtained from a human donor with low-grade glioma or glioblastoma, undergoing nonglioma brain surgery, or in good health (not recorded which).

About this clonotype: A much larger clone lies one base from this, so it may be a read error. This sequence joins TRBV6-1 and TRBJ2-7; weak D call: TRBD2 (5 bases). V was clipped by 4 bases and J by 2 bases, with 21 bases between them. Germline V gene sequence: CDR1 MNHNS, CDR2 SASEGT. CDR3 length: 17 residues. The CDR3 sequence: CASSGPKGRTRAYEQYF. CDR3 in DNA: TGTGCCAGCAGTGGTCCGAAAGGACGAACGAGGGCCTACGAGCAGTACTTC.

This clonotype was picked up many times. This chain joins TRBV19 and TRBJ1-6, with a weak D call TRBD1 (5 bases). The germline V and J ends were trimmed by 7 bases and 5 bases, with 18 bases remaining between them. This CDR3 contains 16 residues. Germline V gives CDR1 LNHDA, CDR2 SQIVND (reference sequence). The CDR3 loop reads CASKQDTIRDNSPLHF. CDR3 nucleotides: TGTGCCAGTAAGCAGGACACTATACGAGATAATTCACCCCTCCACTTT.

Ten or more counts support this clonotype. V usage is TRBV6-1 and J usage is TRBJ2-3, with a tentative D call TRBD2 (6 bases). The ends were cut back, 11 bases at V and 6 bases at J, with 21 bases in the middle. Germline CDR1 reads MNHNS; CDR2 reads SASEGT. This CDR3 has 14 residues. CDR3 sequence reads: CAGAALGGRDTQYF. The CDR3 region has the DNA TGTGCCGGTGCTGCCCTCGGAGGGCGTGATACGCAGTATTTT.

This clonotype has only a few counts. The CDR3 ends on some other residue instead of the conserved phenylalanine or tryptophan, so this is likely a read error. This chain joins TRBV2 and TRBJ1-5; D not certain. This CDR3 spans 15 amino acids. The V end was cut by 4 bases, the J end by 5 bases, with 15 bases between. Looked up from germline, CDR1 is SNHLY and CDR2 is FYNNEI. This CDR3 is CASSGLASLHQPQHL. CDR3 DNA sequence: TGTGCCAGCAGTGGACTGGCGAGCTTACATCAGCCCCAGCATCTT.

This clonotype was observed many times. V usage is TRBV6-1 and J usage is TRBJ1-1; no definite D call. V was trimmed by 4 bases and J by 7 bases, leaving 19 bases between them. The germline V gene has CDR1 MNHNS and CDR2 SASEGT. The CDR3 sequence is 15 residues long. The CDR3 loop reads CASSVVYQPAGEAFF. The CDR3 nucleotides are TGTGCCAGCAGTGTTGTTTATCAGCCAGCCGGTGAAGCTTTCTTT.

In the case of this clonotype: Mismatch with germline at one junction end may stem from a read error. In DNA, the CDR3 is TGTGCCAGCAGCTTATCACAAGAGACCGAGTACTTC. This translates into CASSLSQETEYF. J is TRBJ2-5 and V is TRBV7-2; no definite D call. This CDR3 comprises 12 residues. Germline loops: CDR1 SGHTA, CDR2 FQGNSA.

The chain has TRBV3-1 and TRBJ2-1; D unresolved. Germline CDR1 reads LGHDT; CDR2 reads YNNKEL (reference sequence). Trimming pared 1 base from V and 14 bases from J, leaving 15 bases between. The CDR3 length is 13 residues. The CDR3 region is CASSQAFLVRKFF. DNA of the CDR3: TGTGCCAGCAGCCAAGCTTTCCTAGTACGGAAGTTCTTC.

This chain joins TRBV10-3 and TRBJ2-7; TRBD2 is a possible D gene (6 bases). The V gene's germline CDR1 is ENHRY and CDR2 SYGVKD. V lost 6 bases to trimming and J lost 4 bases, with 13 bases between them. This CDR3 has 13 amino acids. The CDR3 DNA is TGTGCCATCAGGGAGGAGGGGACTTACGAGCAGTACTTC. This gives the protein CAIREEGTYEQYF.

The V gene is TRBV5-1, the J gene TRBJ1-3, with D unresolved. This CDR3 region has 15 residues. With 2 bases removed from V and 2 bases from J, the gap between germline ends came to 11 bases. Germline V CDR1 and CDR2: SGHRS, YFSETQ. The CDR3 sequence is CASSFYGETGNTIYF. Here the CDR3 DNA reads TGCGCCAGCAGCTTTTACGGGGAGACTGGAAACACCATATATTTT.

This clonotype was observed many times. The chain links TRBV28 to TRBJ2-3; 7 positions match TRBD2. J lost 0 bases, V lost 0 bases, and 9 bases had no gene match. From germline, CDR1 is MDHEN and CDR2 SYDVKM. This CDR3 is built from 18 residues. The DNA of the CDR3 is TGTGCCAGCAGTTTATGGTGGGGAGGGACCTCTAGCACAGATACGCAGTATTTT. Its translation: CASSLWWGGTSSTDTQYF.

This clonotype was counted ten times or more. The chain has TRBV28 and TRBJ2-1; the match to TRBD2 covers 7 bases. J gave up 6 bases and V 4 bases, and 9 bases lay outside the gene matches. CDR1 and CDR2 (germline): MDHEN, SYDVKM. The CDR3 is 15 amino acids. DNA for the CDR3: TGTGCCAGCAGTTCTATCGGGACTATCACCAATGAGCAGTTCTTC. Translating it yields CASSSIGTITNEQFF. Together with reference TRBV28 and TRBJ2-1, the CDR3 gives the full variable domain: DVKVTQSSRYLVKRTGEKVFLECVQDMDHENMFWYRQDPGLGLRLIYFSYDVKMKEKGDIPEGYSVSREKKERFSLILESASTNQTSMYLCASSSIGTITNEQFFGPGTRLTVL.

V is TRBV4-3 and J is TRBJ1-3; tentatively, D is TRBD1 (5 bases). CDR1 is LGHNA, CDR2 YSLEER, per germline. Trimming shortened V by 0 bases and J by 2 bases, and 8 bases separated the two germline ends. The CDR3 has 15 amino acids. CDR3 DNA: TGCGCCAGCAGCCAAGACCAGGGAACTGGAAACACCATATATTTT. Amino acids: CASSQDQGTGNTIYF.

This clonotype was recorded many times. This chain joins TRBV10-3 and TRBJ1-5, with a weak D call TRBD1 (6 bases). Germline CDR1 ENHRY, CDR2 SYGVKD. CDR3 length equals 13 residues. Trimming stripped 6 bases from V and 6 bases from J, with 12 bases between. The CDR3 DNA reads as TGTGCCATCAGAGGACAGCTAAGTCAGCCCCAGCATTTT. As protein: CAIRGQLSQPQHF.

This clonotype showed up just a few times. J is TRBJ2-3 and V is TRBV30; 12 bases match TRBD2. Trimming took 8 bases from V and 3 from J; bases not matched to a gene: 6. The CDR3 has 14 residues. In germline, CDR1 is GTSNPN, CDR2 SVGIG (reference sequence). The CDR3 sequence is CAGGLAGRTDTQYF. The CDR3 DNA is TGTGCCGGTGGACTAGCGGGGAGAACAGATACGCAGTATTTT.

This clonotype was detected many times. The chain uses TRBV28 and TRBJ1-2; a possible D gene is TRBD1 (6 bases). This CDR3 contains 14 residues. The V gene lost 8 bases and the J gene lost 7 bases, with 20 bases spanning the gap. Germline V CDR1 and CDR2: MDHEN, SYDVKM. The CDR3 DNA reads as TGTGCCAGCGGGGCGGGGGGGGCGATACTTGGCTACACCTTC. It specifies CASGAGGAILGYTF.

This clonotype has at least ten counts. V gene TRBV28 combines with J gene TRBJ2-7, with 10 bases identical to TRBD2. The CDR3 length is 15 residues. Per germline, CDR1 MDHEN and CDR2 SYDVKM. The trim removed 3 bases at V and 6 bases at J, leaving 8 bases unmatched. Written as DNA, the CDR3 is TGTGCCAGCAGTTTCCTCCCGCTAGCGGGAGCCGAGCAGTACTTC. Protein sequence: CASSFLPLAGAEQYF.